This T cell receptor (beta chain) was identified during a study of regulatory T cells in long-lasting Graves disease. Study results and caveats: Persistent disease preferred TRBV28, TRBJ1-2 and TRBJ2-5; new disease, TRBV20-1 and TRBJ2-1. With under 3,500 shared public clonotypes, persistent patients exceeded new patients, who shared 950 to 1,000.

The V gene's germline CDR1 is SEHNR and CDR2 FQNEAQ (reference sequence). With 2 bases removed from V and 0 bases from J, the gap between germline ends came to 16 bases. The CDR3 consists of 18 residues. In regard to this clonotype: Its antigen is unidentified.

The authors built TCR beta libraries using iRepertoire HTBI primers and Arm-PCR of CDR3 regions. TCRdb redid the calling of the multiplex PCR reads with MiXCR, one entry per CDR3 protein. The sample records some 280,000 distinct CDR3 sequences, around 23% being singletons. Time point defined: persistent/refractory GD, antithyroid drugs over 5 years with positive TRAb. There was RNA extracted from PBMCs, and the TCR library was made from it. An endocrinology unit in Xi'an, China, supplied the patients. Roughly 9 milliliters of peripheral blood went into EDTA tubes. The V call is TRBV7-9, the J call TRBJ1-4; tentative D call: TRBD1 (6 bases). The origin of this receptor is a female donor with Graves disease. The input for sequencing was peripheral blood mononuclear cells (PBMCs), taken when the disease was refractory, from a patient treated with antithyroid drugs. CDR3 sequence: CASSLILGRQATNEKLFF. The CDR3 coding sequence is TGTGCCAGCAGCTTAATCCTCGGGAGACAGGCAACTAATGAAAAACTGTTTTTT.